The clone carrying this TCR beta chain has a handful of counts. With a J-beta primer mix and a sample-barcoded 5' primer, a second PCR ran roughly 7 to 11 cycles. Every cDNA molecule bore a tag from a template-switch adaptor containing 12 random nucleotides. Sequencing recovered at least 3 million CDR3-containing paired-end reads from each sample. TCRdb processed the 5' RACE reads anew with MiXCR; each CDR3 protein has one entry. The table shows about 1.1 million distinct CDR3 sequences, with around two fifths occurring only once. This entry is derived from a study of blood T cells in healthy people across ages. The donors, healthy Caucasians from Russia, were aged about 6 to 95. The junction had 7 bases not matched to a gene; V was cut back by 2 bases and J by 14 bases. The length of the CDR3 is 14 residues. The germline V gene encodes CDR1 MNHEY and CDR2 SMNVEV (reference sequence).

The chain has TRBV27 and TRBJ1-6; TRBD1 agrees at 9 bases. The receptor comes from a man between 18 and 29 years old in good health. Sequences were obtained from blood. CDR3 bases: TGTGCCAGCAGTTTACGGACAGGGGTACACGCCCTCCACTTT. Its translation: CASSLRTGVHALHF.